This T cell receptor (beta chain) derives from a study of T cell responses to AZD1222 COVID-19 vaccine. Method: immunoSEQ multiplex PCR; TCRdb's copy keeps in-frame clones and lacks some. The sample shows about 110,000 clones, roughly 90% of them seen only once. With respect to this clone: Its matching antigen is unknown. Different DNA sequences within this sample yield the same CDR3.

Points from the study as a whole: Clonal diversity may have been underestimated, and the donors were mostly white British, with more females than males. Reportedly, nearly half of unique spike TCRs recognized epitopes outside B.1.351/B.1.1.7 mutations.

This sample comprised peripheral blood, obtained 28 days after the second AZD1222 dose. The receptor comes from an adult who received the AZD1222 COVID-19 vaccine.

The CDR3 here is CASSPGQGNQPQHF. Here the CDR3 DNA reads TGCGCCAGCAGCCCGGGACAGGGCAATCAGCCCCAGCATTTT. The chain employs TRBV5-1 and TRBJ1-5, with 8 bases that match TRBD1. V lost 4 bases to trimming and J lost 2 bases; unmatched junction nucleotides: 2. CDR1 and CDR2 (germline): SGHRS, YFSETQ. The CDR3 loop spans 14 amino acids.